This T cell receptor beta chain came from a study of cytomegalovirus exposure and HLA in healthy donors. Study outcomes and limitations: A list of roughly 180 TCR beta chains associated with cytomegalovirus was given. Under in vitro conditions, a few CMV-associated chains were confirmed as specific for CMV antigens. Subsequent analysis showed first-cohort TCR clusters tending to co-occur in 95 to 150 validation repertoires.

Profiling relied on immunoSEQ multiplex PCR, and the TCRdb table lists in-frame clones only, not all of them. The table includes 230,000 or so clones, approximately 86% detected once. Comment on this clone: What it binds is not known.

The TCR originated in a woman aged 18-29 years in good health and CMV-seronegative. Sequenced input: PBMCs.

The CDR3 sequence: CASSFGSREGEQYF. DNA for the CDR3: TGTGCCAGCAGCTTTGGTAGCAGGGAGGGCGAGCAGTACTTC. J is TRBJ2-7 and V is TRBV7-2, with TRBD2 matching 7 bases. After removal of 3 bases from V and 6 bases from J, the junction contained 8 bases not matched to a gene. The CDR3 spans 14 residues. Germline CDR1 SGHTA, CDR2 FQGNSA.